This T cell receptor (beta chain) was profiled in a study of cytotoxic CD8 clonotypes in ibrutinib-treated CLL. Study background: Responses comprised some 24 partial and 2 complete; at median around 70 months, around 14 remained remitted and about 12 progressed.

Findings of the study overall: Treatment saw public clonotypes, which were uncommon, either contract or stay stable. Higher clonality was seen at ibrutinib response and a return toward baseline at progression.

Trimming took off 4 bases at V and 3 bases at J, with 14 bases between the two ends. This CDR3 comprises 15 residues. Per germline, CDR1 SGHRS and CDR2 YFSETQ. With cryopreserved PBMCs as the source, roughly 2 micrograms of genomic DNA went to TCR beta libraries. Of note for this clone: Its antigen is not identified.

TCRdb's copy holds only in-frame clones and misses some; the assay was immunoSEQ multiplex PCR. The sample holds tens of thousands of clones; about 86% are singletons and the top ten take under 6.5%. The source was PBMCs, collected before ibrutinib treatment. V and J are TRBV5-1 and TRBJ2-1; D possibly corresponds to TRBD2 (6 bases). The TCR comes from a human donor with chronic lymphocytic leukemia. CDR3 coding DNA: TGCGCCAGCAGCCCCGTGGGAGGTATCTACAATGAGCAGTTCTTC. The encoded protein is CASSPVGGIYNEQFF.